Listed below are T cell receptor beta chains from one sample, sequenced in a study of response to subunit inactivated influenza vaccine. Each CDR3 protein gets one entry after TCRdb re-called the RT-PCR reads with MiXCR. The table includes hundreds of thousands of distinct CDR3 sequences, about 15% detected once. Sequencing used PBMCs from blood, obtained 11 to 12 days after vaccination. The receptors derive from a man in his fifties or sixties who received an inactivated influenza vaccine. Each CDR3 is given with its conserved first and last residue. The order of the fields is D gene, CDR3 length, V gene, J gene, clone size, CDR3 protein, CDR3 DNA. The D gene is left open where the match is weak. Where a row states a size, it is once, few, many or the class of an expanded clone; other rows omit it.

d_gene: TRBD2; len: 13; v_gene: TRBV29-1; j_gene: TRBJ2-4; abundance: many; CDR3aa: CSGSGTSVDIQYF; CDR3nt: TGCAGCGGATCCGGGACTAGCGTTGACATTCAGTACTTC
d_gene: .; len: 12; v_gene: TRBV12-3/TRBV12-4; j_gene: TRBJ1-1; abundance: .; CDR3aa: CASSRGRTEAFF; CDR3nt: TGTGCCAGCAGCAGAGGTCGCACTGAAGCTTTCTTT
d_gene: .; len: 13; v_gene: TRBV4-2; j_gene: TRBJ2-5; abundance: .; CDR3aa: CASSQTPEETQNF; CDR3nt: TGTGCCAGCAGCCAGACACCCGAGGAGACCCAGAACTTC
d_gene: .; len: 17; v_gene: TRBV5-1; j_gene: TRBJ2-7; abundance: few; CDR3aa: CASSPGPKTVSSYEQYF; CDR3nt: TGCGCCAGCAGCCCCGGGCCAAAGACAGTTTCCTCCTACGAGCAGTACTTC
d_gene: .; len: 17; v_gene: TRBV13; j_gene: TRBJ2-1; abundance: .; CDR3aa: CTSSFRSPLATDNEQFF; CDR3nt: TGTACCAGCAGTTTTAGGTCTCCCCTAGCGACTGACAATGAGCAGTTCTTC
d_gene: .; len: 15; v_gene: TRBV19; j_gene: TRBJ1-1; abundance: .; CDR3aa: CASSAQGRDNTEAFF; CDR3nt: TGTGCCAGTAGTGCCCAGGGGAGGGATAACACTGAAGCTTTCTTT
d_gene: TRBD1; len: 14; v_gene: TRBV20-1; j_gene: TRBJ2-7; abundance: .; CDR3aa: CSATWLDRVDEQYF; CDR3nt: TGCAGTGCTACCTGGCTGGACAGGGTTGACGAGCAGTACTTC
d_gene: .; len: 14; v_gene: TRBV5-1; j_gene: TRBJ1-1; abundance: many; CDR3aa: CASSFGTLNTEAFF; CDR3nt: TGCGCCAGCAGCTTCGGGACACTGAACACTGAAGCTTTCTTT
d_gene: .; len: 13; v_gene: TRBV20-1; j_gene: TRBJ1-1; abundance: .; CDR3aa: CSASRGGFTEAFF; CDR3nt: TGCAGTGCTAGTCGGGGAGGGTTCACTGAAGCTTTCTTT
d_gene: .; len: 13; v_gene: TRBV20-1; j_gene: TRBJ1-1; abundance: few; CDR3aa: CSVHDLMNTEAFF; CDR3nt: TGCAGTGTCCACGACCTCATGAACACTGAAGCTTTCTTT
d_gene: .; len: 15; v_gene: TRBV28; j_gene: TRBJ2-6; abundance: .; CDR3aa: CASITSSLGANVLTF; CDR3nt: TGTGCCAGCATAACGTCGAGTTTGGGGGCCAACGTCCTGACTTTC
d_gene: .; len: 17; v_gene: TRBV20-1; j_gene: TRBJ2-1; abundance: once; CDR3aa: CCARDFRRRRPYNEQFF; CDR3nt: TGCTGTGCTAGAGATTTCCGTAGGAGAAGACCCTACAATGAGCAGTTCTTC
d_gene: .; len: 11; v_gene: TRBV20-1; j_gene: TRBJ2-5; abundance: .; CDR3aa: CSAKAGETQYF; CDR3nt: TGCAGTGCTAAGGCGGGAGAGACCCAGTACTTC
d_gene: .; len: 17; v_gene: TRBV20-1; j_gene: TRBJ2-3; abundance: .; CDR3aa: CSARDWRLSDYRNTQYF; CDR3nt: TGCAGTGCTAGAGATTGGCGACTCTCAGATTATCGTAATACGCAGTATTTT
d_gene: .; len: 16; v_gene: TRBV18; j_gene: TRBJ1-2; abundance: .; CDR3aa: CASSPRQQKNNYGYTF; CDR3nt: TGTGCCAGCTCGCCCCGCCAGCAGAAAAATAACTATGGCTACACCTTC
d_gene: .; len: 21; v_gene: TRBV7-3; j_gene: TRBJ2-5; abundance: .; CDR3aa: CASSYRGWQALFYQGGETQYF; CDR3nt: TGTGCCAGCAGTTACCGTGGCTGGCAGGCTCTTTTCTACCAAGGGGGGGAGACCCAGTACTTC
d_gene: .; len: 13; v_gene: TRBV5-1; j_gene: TRBJ2-7; abundance: few; CDR3aa: CASKSDGTYEQYF; CDR3nt: TGCGCCAGCAAGAGCGACGGGACCTACGAGCAGTACTTC
d_gene: TRBD1; len: 12; v_gene: TRBV20-1; j_gene: TRBJ1-2; abundance: .; CDR3aa: CRGDRGNYGYTF; CDR3nt: TGCAGGGGGGACAGGGGGAACTATGGCTACACCTTC
d_gene: .; len: 14; v_gene: TRBV9; j_gene: TRBJ2-5; abundance: few; CDR3aa: CASSVAEYQETQYF; CDR3nt: TGTGCCAGCAGCGTAGCGGAGTACCAAGAGACCCAGTACTTC
d_gene: TRBD1; len: 15; v_gene: TRBV5-1; j_gene: TRBJ1-4; abundance: few; CDR3aa: CASSADRATNEKLFF; CDR3nt: TGCGCCAGCAGCGCGGACAGGGCCACTAATGAAAAACTGTTTTTT
d_gene: .; len: 14; v_gene: TRBV3-1; j_gene: TRBJ1-2; abundance: few; CDR3aa: CASSITGTFYGYTF; CDR3nt: TGTGCCAGCAGCATTACCGGGACCTTCTATGGCTACACCTTC
d_gene: TRBD1; len: 14; v_gene: TRBV5-1; j_gene: TRBJ1-4; abundance: .; CDR3aa: CASSPDREGEKLFF; CDR3nt: TGCGCCAGCAGCCCGGACAGGGAAGGAGAAAAACTGTTTTTT
d_gene: .; len: 14; v_gene: TRBV7-8; j_gene: TRBJ1-1; abundance: .; CDR3aa: CASSPTGLGTEAFF; CDR3nt: TGTGCCAGCAGCCCAACAGGGTTGGGCACTGAAGCTTTCTTT
d_gene: .; len: 13; v_gene: TRBV6-6; j_gene: TRBJ2-1; abundance: .; CDR3aa: CATRLSVDNEQFF; CDR3nt: TGTGCCACCAGACTCAGCGTCGACAATGAGCAGTTCTTC
d_gene: .; len: 17; v_gene: TRBV11-2; j_gene: TRBJ2-5; abundance: .; CDR3aa: CASSQQGWGGARETQYF; CDR3nt: TGTGCCAGCAGCCAACAGGGGTGGGGCGGGGCCCGAGAGACCCAGTACTTC
d_gene: TRBD2; len: 14; v_gene: TRBV10-3; j_gene: TRBJ2-7; abundance: .; CDR3aa: CAISEVAGVHGQYF; CDR3nt: TGTGCCATCAGTGAAGTAGCGGGAGTCCATGGGCAGTACTTC
d_gene: .; len: 14; v_gene: TRBV6-1; j_gene: TRBJ2-5; abundance: .; CDR3aa: CASKGGAGGETQYF; CDR3nt: TGTGCCAGCAAGGGGGGGGCCGGGGGAGAGACCCAGTACTTC
d_gene: .; len: 16; v_gene: TRBV12-3/TRBV12-4; j_gene: TRBJ2-3; abundance: .; CDR3aa: CASSLLGRSATDTQYF; CDR3nt: TGTGCCAGCAGTTTATTGGGCAGGTCGGCCACAGATACGCAGTATTTT
d_gene: .; len: 14; v_gene: TRBV20-1; j_gene: TRBJ1-6; abundance: .; CDR3aa: CSARSQGWNSPLHF; CDR3nt: TGCAGTGCTAGGTCACAGGGATGGAATTCACCCCTCCACTTT
d_gene: .; len: 14; v_gene: TRBV2; j_gene: TRBJ2-7; abundance: few; CDR3aa: CASSDFGLLYEQYF; CDR3nt: TGTGCCAGCAGTGACTTTGGCCTGCTGTACGAGCAGTACTTC
d_gene: .; len: 15; v_gene: TRBV20-1; j_gene: TRBJ1-5; abundance: .; CDR3aa: CSARDLIVGSQPQHF; CDR3nt: TGCAGTGCTAGAGATCTTATAGTGGGAAGTCAGCCCCAGCATTTT
d_gene: TRBD2; len: 11; v_gene: TRBV29-1; j_gene: TRBJ2-2; abundance: .; CDR3aa: CSVGDGGGLFF; CDR3nt: TGCAGCGTTGGGGATGGGGGGGGGCTGTTTTTT
d_gene: .; len: 11; v_gene: TRBV4-2; j_gene: TRBJ2-7; abundance: many; CDR3aa: CASREGDEQYF; CDR3nt: TGTGCCAGCAGGGAAGGGGACGAGCAGTACTTC
d_gene: TRBD1; len: 15; v_gene: TRBV10-3; j_gene: TRBJ2-3; abundance: many; CDR3aa: CAIRTGGERTDTQYF; CDR3nt: TGTGCCATCAGAACAGGGGGCGAGAGAACAGATACGCAGTATTTT
d_gene: .; len: 15; v_gene: TRBV2; j_gene: TRBJ2-5; abundance: few; CDR3aa: CASSEIQRQEWTQYF; CDR3nt: TGTGCCAGCAGTGAGATCCAGAGACAAGAATGGACCCAGTACTTC
d_gene: TRBD1; len: 15; v_gene: TRBV9; j_gene: TRBJ1-1; abundance: .; CDR3aa: CASSITGGANTEAFF; CDR3nt: TGTGCCAGCAGCATTACAGGGGGGGCGAACACTGAAGCTTTCTTT
d_gene: .; len: 19; v_gene: TRBV1; j_gene: TRBJ2-1; abundance: few; CDR3aa: CTSSQVVRTSGGGYNEQFF; CDR3nt: TGCACCAGCAGCCAAGTTGTTAGGACTAGCGGGGGAGGGTACAATGAGCAGTTCTTC
d_gene: TRBD1; len: 17; v_gene: TRBV4-1; j_gene: TRBJ1-5; abundance: .; CDR3aa: CASSPRDSPQGDQPQHF; CDR3nt: TGCGCCAGCAGTCCACGGGACAGTCCACAGGGGGATCAGCCCCAGCATTTT
d_gene: TRBD1; len: 13; v_gene: TRBV29-1; j_gene: TRBJ2-7; abundance: few; CDR3aa: CSAGDRRTYEQYF; CDR3nt: TGCAGCGCAGGGGACAGGCGAACCTACGAGCAGTACTTC